These T cell receptor beta chains were read from a single sample in a study of cytomegalovirus exposure and HLA in healthy donors. Profiled with immunoSEQ multiplex PCR; TCRdb holds only in-frame clones, not every one. The sample holds about 190,000 clones, 75% to 90% seen once. Sequenced material: PBMCs. The receptors were gathered from a man aged 40-55 years in good health and CMV-seropositive. CDR3s include the opening cysteine and the closing phenylalanine or tryptophan. A D gene is named only where the DNA matches it firmly. Part of the rows lack a size; the others show once, few, many or a class for expanded clones.

TRBJ1-1 | NA | TRBV19 | 13 | NA | TGTGCCAGTAGTATATCGGAGCGGTTTGAAGCTTTCTTT | CASSISERFEAFF
TRBJ2-1 | NA | TRBV7-2 | 16 | TRBD2 | TGTGCCAGCAGCTTGGGACTAGCGGGGGGACACAATGAGCAGTTCTTC | CASSLGLAGGHNEQFF
TRBJ2-7 | NA | TRBV18 | 13 | TRBD1 | TGTGCCAGCTCCCGGGACAGGGCCTACGAGCAGTACTTC | CASSRDRAYEQYF
TRBJ2-1 | once | TRBV4-3 | 15 | NA | TGCGCCAGCAGCCTCGCGGGGGCCCCTACGGATGAGCAGTTCTTC | CASSLAGAPTDEQFF
TRBJ1-1 | NA | TRBV5-4 | 13 | TRBD1 | TGTGCCAGCGGACGGGACAGGGGGCCAGTGGCTTTCTTT | CASGRDRGPVAFF
TRBJ2-7 | NA | TRBV10-3 | 13 | TRBD2 | TGTGCCATCAAGTATCGGGAGGGAGACGAGCAGTACTTC | CAIKYREGDEQYF
TRBJ2-5 | NA | TRBV7-2 | 14 | NA | TGTGCCAGCAGCCCCGGACAGCGGCAAGAGACCCAGTACTTC | CASSPGQRQETQYF
TRBJ1-4 | NA | TRBV27 | 15 | NA | TGTGCCAGCAGTAGTCAGGGGAAACGCAGTGAAAAACTGTTTTTT | CASSSQGKRSEKLFF
TRBJ2-4 | NA | TRBV4-3 | 17 | NA | TGCGCCAGCAGCCAAGAGGTACGGGGAGTAGCCAAAAACATTCAGTACTTC | CASSQEVRGVAKNIQYF
TRBJ2-3 | few | TRBV7-9 | 15 | TRBD2 | TGTGCCAGCAGCGGGCGGGGGATTAGCACAGATACGCAGTATTTT | CASSGRGISTDTQYF
TRBJ1-2 | NA | TRBV10-3 | 15 | TRBD1 | TGTGCCATCAGCGGTCTCCGGGACAGGGGCTATGGCTACACCTTC | CAISGLRDRGYGYTF
TRBJ1-1 | once | TRBV5-1 | 13 | NA | TGCGCCAGCAGCTTGGGTGGTTGGGAGGAAGCTTTCTTT | CASSLGGWEEAFF
TRBJ1-1 | few | TRBV10-3 | 13 | TRBD1 | TGTGCCATCAGTCCAGGGGGGAACACTGAAGCTTTCTTT | CAISPGGNTEAFF
TRBJ2-7 | NA | TRBV7-8 | 12 | NA | TGTGCCAGCGGCCCGGGAGCCTACGAGCAGTACTTC | CASGPGAYEQYF
TRBJ2-7 | NA | TRBV30 | 13 | NA | TGTGCCTGTTCCAAGGACACGTCCTACGAGCAGTACTTC | CACSKDTSYEQYF
TRBJ1-1 | NA | TRBV7-8 | 14 | NA | TGTGCCAGCAGCTTCTGGGACATGAACACTGAAGCTTTCTTT | CASSFWDMNTEAFF
TRBJ1-2 | NA | TRBV6-1 | 13 | NA | TGTGCCAGCAGTGAAGTCAGGAACTATGGCTACACCTTC | CASSEVRNYGYTF
TRBJ1-1 | NA | TRBV2 | 15 | TRBD1 | TGTGCCAGCAGCCTGGGACAGGGAGTTTACGCTGAAGCTTTCTTT | CASSLGQGVYAEAFF
TRBJ2-2 | NA | TRBV10-3 | 16 | NA | TGTGCCAGTTCCGCACTGGGGGGGGCCTCGGCGGGGGAGCTGTTTTTT | CASSALGGASAGELFF
TRBJ2-1 | once | TRBV9 | 16 | TRBD2 | TGTGCCAGCAGCGTAGAGCTGGGGGGGGGATACAATGAGCAGTTCTTC | CASSVELGGGYNEQFF
TRBJ2-7 | NA | TRBV4-3 | 15 | TRBD1 | TGCGCCAGCAGCCAAGAGGACAGGGGGGCCTACGAGCAGTACTTC | CASSQEDRGAYEQYF
TRBJ2-1 | NA | TRBV28 | 17 | TRBD1 | TGTGCCAGCAGTTTACCCCCGGACAGGGGCTCCTACAATGAGCAGTTCTTC | CASSLPPDRGSYNEQFF
TRBJ2-7 | NA | TRBV6-5 | 14 | TRBD1 | TGTGCCAGCAGCTTCGACAGGGTCCGGGACGAGCAGTACTTC | CASSFDRVRDEQYF
TRBJ1-3 | NA | TRBV9 | 17 | TRBD1 | TGTGCCAGCAGCGTAGGTGACTCCAGGGGGGATGGAAACACCATATATTTT | CASSVGDSRGDGNTIYF
TRBJ1-1 | NA | TRBV7-9 | 15 | NA | TGTGCCAGCAGCAAACAGGCCTGGGATTACACTGAAGCTTTCTTT | CASSKQAWDYTEAFF
TRBJ2-3 | once | TRBV19 | 14 | NA | TGTGCCAGTAGTATTACAGGGACCACAGATACGCAGTATTTT | CASSITGTTDTQYF
TRBJ2-5 | once | TRBV6-6 | 11 | NA | TGTGCCAGCAGCCCTTTCGAGACCCAGTACTTC | CASSPFETQYF
TRBJ2-7 | once | TRBV19 | 15 | TRBD2 | TGTGCCAGTAGTATTACGACTAGCGATACCTACGAGCAGTACTTC | CASSITTSDTYEQYF
TRBJ2-3 | NA | TRBV30 | 13 | NA | TGTGCCACAGGGGCGGGGAACACAGATACGCAGTATTTT | CATGAGNTDTQYF
TRBJ2-7 | NA | TRBV4-2 | 16 | TRBD2 | TGTGCCAGCAGCCCGGGACTAGCGGGGGAGTATTACGAGCAGTACTTC | CASSPGLAGEYYEQYF
TRBJ2-7 | NA | TRBV4-1 | 16 | NA | TGCGCCAGCAGCCGACTGGCACAGGCGTACTCCTACGAGCAGTACTTC | CASSRLAQAYSYEQYF
TRBJ1-2 | NA | TRBV29-1 | 13 | NA | TGCAGCGTTGTCGCAGGGGCCTACTATGGCTACACCTTC | CSVVAGAYYGYTF
TRBJ1-1 | NA | TRBV29-1 | 12 | NA | TGCAGCGTGGACACCACGAACACTGAAACTTTCTTT | CSVDTTNTETFF
TRBJ1-1 | NA | TRBV10-3 | 17 | TRBD1 | TGTGCCATCAGTGAGTCCCCGACAGGGGGATATCGAACTGAAGCTTTCTTT | CAISESPTGGYRTEAFF
TRBJ2-7 | NA | TRBV4-3 | 15 | TRBD2 | TGCGCCAGCAGCCGCGCTAGCGGGGGGTTGGACGAGCAGTACTTC | CASSRASGGLDEQYF
TRBJ2-7 | NA | TRBV7-9 | 15 | TRBD1 | TGTTCCAGCAGCTTAGGACAGGGAGGAGACTACGAGCAGTACTTC | CSSSLGQGGDYEQYF
TRBJ1-2 | NA | TRBV28 | 13 | NA | TGTGCCAGCAGCCTTAATTCGGGGGGTGGCTACACCTTC | CASSLNSGGGYTF
TRBJ1-6 | NA | TRBV10-2 | 15 | TRBD1 | TGCGCCAGCAGTGAGTCGACACAGGGGGGTTCACCCCTCCACTTT | CASSESTQGGSPLHF
TRBJ2-3 | NA | TRBV5-1 | 13 | NA | TGCGCCAGCAGCTTCCGGGGCACAGATACGCAGTATTTT | CASSFRGTDTQYF
TRBJ1-1 | NA | TRBV10-1 | 14 | TRBD1 | TGCGCCAGCAGTCCTTCGACAGGGACCACTGAAGCTTTCTTT | CASSPSTGTTEAFF
TRBJ2-3 | few | TRBV9 | 13 | NA | TGTGCCACACAACCCGTTAGCACAGATACGCAGTATTTT | CATQPVSTDTQYF